Given below is one TCR beta chain in context. Its antigen remains unknown. A quantity of 0.5 to 1 ug RNA underwent reverse transcription using random hexamers. immunoSEQ multiplex PCR amplified TCR beta CDR3 across 54 Vbeta, 13 Jbeta. MiXCR, applied by TCRdb to the immunoSEQ multiplex PCR reads, yields one record per CDR3 protein. The sample contains 75,000 to 100,000 distinct CDR3 sequences, approximately 95% of which appear only once. This entry is derived from a study of CD8 T cells in Susac syndrome. Overall study context: Patients with Susac syndrome had blood drawn and were at that point therapy-naive, on corticosteroids, or on intravenous immunoglobulin alone. General study points: Susac CD8+ clonal expansion peaked in TEMRA cells and active patients. Total CD8+ and CD8+ TEMRA repertoires contained sixteen and five Susac-specific public clones, respectively.

The CDR3 consists of 10 residues. Trimming shortened V by 9 bases and J by 10 bases, and 10 bases separated the two germline ends. CDR1 is SGHAT and CDR2 is FQNNGV in the germline V gene. The TCR comes from a human donor with Susac syndrome. The chain carries TRBV11-2 and TRBJ2-1, with a tentative D call TRBD1 (6 bases). The specimen sequenced was CD8+ T cells from PBMCs. The DNA of the CDR3 is TGTGCCAGTGAAGGGACAGAGCAGTTCTTC. Translating it yields CASEGTEQFF.